Below are 3 T cell receptor beta chains sequenced from a single sample in a study of breast tumors, draining lymph nodes, adjacent tissues. One entry per CDR3 protein results from TCRdb running MiXCR on the multiplex PCR reads. The top ten clones hold under 1.2% of a sample with 290,000 or so distinct CDR3 sequences, over 25% of them seen once. The lymph nodes were axillary draining lymph nodes from breast cancer patients. Sequencing input: axillary lymph node tissue. These receptors originate from a female donor with breast cancer. Some clones in this sample may be carry-over from other donors' samples.

This clonotype was detected many times. V usage is TRBV25-1 and J usage is TRBJ1-4; possible D gene TRBD1, 5 bases. CDR1 and CDR2 from the germline V gene are MGHDK and SYGVNS. The V end lost 6 bases, the J end lost 8 bases, and 13 bases lay between the germline ends. The CDR3 is made up of 13 amino acids. CDR3 region: CASSEAGSEKLFF. The CDR3 DNA sequence: TGTGCCAGCAGCGAGGCAGGGTCGGAAAAACTGTTTTTT.

This clonotype was found many times. This chain links TRBV29-1 with TRBJ2-2; unclear D gene. Germline loops: CDR1 SQVTM, CDR2 ANQGSEA. The V end was cut by 4 bases, the J end by 3 bases, with 6 bases between. The CDR3 loop spans 12 amino acids. The CDR3 DNA is TGCAGCGTTGGGGCGGACACCGGGGAGCTGTTTTTT. It codes for CSVGADTGELFF.

The rearrangement links TRBV12-3 or TRBV12-4 to TRBJ2-2; D might be TRBD1 or TRBD2, each matching 5 bases. The CDR3 covers 11 residues. The V gene lost 8 bases and the J gene lost 7 bases, with 8 bases spanning the gap. This CDR3 reads CASGGGGELFF. The DNA of the CDR3 is TGTGCCAGCGGTGGGGGCGGGGAGCTGTTTTTT.